The 17 T cell receptor beta chains given below trace back to one sample, sequenced in a study of T cells in Graves' hyperthyroidism and ophthalmopathy. RNA transcripts provided the source from which TCR beta CDR3 regions were amplified. First-round RT-PCR with HTBI primers amplified the TCR CDR3 region. TCRdb re-derived calls from the multiplex PCR reads in MiXCR, one entry per CDR3 protein. Of hundreds of thousands of distinct CDR3 sequences detected, more than 11% appear once; the ten largest clones hold about 22%. Sequencing was done on a sample of blood. The source of these receptors is a woman between 25 and 40 years old with Graves' hyperthyroidism.

This clonotype was detected a few times. The gene calls are TRBV4-1 and TRBJ2-1; TRBD1 is a possible D gene (6 bases). CDR1 and CDR2 from the germline V gene are MGHRA and YSYEKL. The length of the CDR3 is 16 residues. V lost 4 bases, J lost 8 bases, and 21 bases lay in between. CDR3 region: CASSRGWVGTTDEQFF. The CDR3 nucleotides read TGCGCCAGCAGCCGTGGATGGGTCGGGACAACCGATGAGCAGTTCTTC.

Concerning this clonotype itself: A much larger clone differs by one base, so this may be a read error. The V and J genes are TRBV7-8 and TRBJ2-3; no firm D call. The germline gives CDR1 SGHVS, CDR2 FQNEAQ. This CDR3 region has 21 residues. Here the CDR3 DNA reads TGTGCCAGCAGCTTAGTTCAGAATCTCGTATCAACTTTCGACCGCACAGATAAGCAGTATTTT. This codes for CASSLVQNLVSTFDRTDKQYF. Using reference TRBV7-8 and TRBJ2-3 for the parts outside the CDR3, the full variable domain is GAGVSQSPRYKVAKRGQDVALRCDPISGHVSLFWYQQALGQGPEFLTYFQNEAQLDKSGLPSDRFFAERPEGSVSTLKIQRTQQEDSAVYLCASSLVQNLVSTFDRTDKQYFGPGTRLTVL.

This chain joins TRBV7-8 and TRBJ2-1; D may be TRBD2 (5 bases). Germline V lookup: CDR1 SGHVS, CDR2 FQNEAQ. Trimming cost V 5 bases and J 3 bases, with 14 bases left between them. The CDR3 is 15 amino acids. The chain's CDR3 is CASSTTRVLYNEQFF. The CDR3 region has the DNA TGTGCCAGCAGCACAACTAGGGTTCTCTACAATGAGCAGTTCTTC.

This clonotype has at least ten counts. CDR3 sequence (DNA): TGTGCCAGCAGCGGGACAGGCGGTGAGCAGTTCTTC. It specifies CASSGTGGEQFF. This chain links TRBV9 with TRBJ2-1; 7 positions match TRBD1. The germline CDR1 and CDR2 sequences are SGDLS and YYNGEE. This CDR3 spans 12 amino acids. V was clipped by 3 bases and J by 9 bases; unmatched bases: 3.

This clonotype was picked up a small number of times. The genes are TRBV7-6 and TRBJ2-1, with unresolved D. CDR1 and CDR2 from the germline V gene are SGHVS and FNYEAQ. The CDR3 sequence is 15 residues long. The V end lost 6 bases, the J end lost 0 bases, and 12 bases lay between the germline ends. CDR3 sequence: CASRPTPSSYNEQFF. CDR3 nucleotide sequence: TGTGCCAGCAGACCTACTCCGAGCTCCTACAATGAGCAGTTCTTC.

V gene TRBV3-1 combines with J gene TRBJ2-7; TRBD2 is a possible D gene (5 bases). This CDR3 has 14 residues. Germline CDR1 and CDR2: LGHDT and YNNKEL (reference sequence). With 4 bases removed from V and 0 bases from J, the gap between germline ends came to 10 bases. The CDR3 loop is CASSLGESSYEQYF. CDR3 coding DNA: TGTGCCAGCAGCCTCGGGGAGTCCTCCTACGAGCAGTACTTC.

The chain recombines TRBV6-5 with TRBJ1-5; D call uncertain. Germline V gene lookup returns CDR1 MNHEY and CDR2 SVGAGI. This CDR3 contains 15 residues. Trimming pared 0 bases from V and 2 bases from J, leaving 8 bases between. The CDR3 DNA reads TGTGCCAGCAGTTACTCGATATCAGGCAATCAGCCCCAGCATTTT. It encodes CASSYSISGNQPQHF.

This clonotype was found many times. The gene calls are TRBV28 and TRBJ1-2; D gene uncertain. Germline CDR1 reads MDHEN; CDR2 reads SYDVKM. V was clipped by 6 bases and J by 8 bases, with 16 bases between them. This CDR3 spans 13 amino acids. CDR3 region: CASSPPTPMGYTF. Written as DNA, the CDR3 is TGTGCCAGCAGCCCTCCGACCCCTATGGGCTACACCTTC.

This clonotype came up a few times. This chain links TRBV20-1 with TRBJ2-1; 8 bases align to TRBD1. The CDR3 is 15 residues long. Germline CDR1 reads DFQATT; CDR2 reads SNEGSKA (reference sequence). Trimming took 4 bases from V and 1 from J; bases not matched to a gene: 6. The CDR3 DNA follows: TGCAGTGCTAATGGACAGGGACTGTCCTACAATGAGCAGTTCTTC. Protein product: CSANGQGLSYNEQFF.

This clonotype was seen at least ten times. This chain connects TRBV2 to TRBJ2-5, with TRBD2 matching 8 bases. The CDR3 has 15 residues. Germline V gene lookup returns CDR1 SNHLY and CDR2 FYNNEI. Unmatched junction bases numbered 7, after V lost 4 bases and J lost 3 bases. CDR3 loop: CASSGVGRGEETQYF. CDR3 nucleotide sequence: TGTGCCAGCAGTGGAGTCGGGAGGGGCGAAGAGACCCAGTACTTC.

As regards this clonotype: Possible read error: a much larger clone is one base away. The chain uses TRBV10-1 and TRBJ2-7; possibly TRBD2 for D (5 bases). CDR1 is WNHNN, CDR2 SYGVQD, per germline (reference sequence). The CDR3 loop spans 13 amino acids. The CDR3 region has the DNA TGCGCCAGCTCGGCTAGCACCTCCTACGAGCGGTACTTC. This codes for CASSASTSYERYF.

About this clonotype itself: With a much larger clone just one base away, this may be a read error. The chain joins TRBV28 to TRBJ2-7; D possibly matches TRBD1 or TRBD2 (7 bases each). The V end was cut by 10 bases, the J end by 8 bases, with 21 bases between. The CDR3 is 13 residues long. From germline, CDR1 is MDHEN and CDR2 SYDVKM. Here the CDR3 reads CAITKAGGAKQYF. The CDR3 nucleotides are TGTGCCATTACGAAGGCAGGGGGGGCCAAGCAGTACTTC.

The chain couples TRBV27 to TRBJ2-1; 8 bases are a match to TRBD2. V was pared by 2 bases and J by 9 bases, with 9 bases of the junction left unmatched. Per germline, CDR1 MNHEY and CDR2 SMNVEV (reference sequence). The CDR3 contains 15 residues. CDR3 bases: TGTGCCAGCAGTTTAAGCCTAGCGGGTCTCGGTGAGCAGTTCTTC. Amino acid sequence: CASSLSLAGLGEQFF.

This chain links TRBV7-9 with TRBJ2-1; the D is unclear. With 5 bases removed from V and 6 bases from J, the gap between germline ends came to 29 bases. This CDR3 comprises 19 residues. The germline CDR1 and CDR2 sequences are SEHNR and FQNEAQ (reference sequence). The CDR3 spells CASSPPVWGGTMGFNEQFF. CDR3 nucleotide sequence: TGTGCCAGCAGCCCCCCGGTGTGGGGTGGAACAATGGGCTTCAATGAGCAGTTCTTC.

This clonotype was seen more than once but under ten times. This chain connects TRBV9 to TRBJ2-3, with D maybe TRBD2 (7 bases). The CDR3 loop spans 15 amino acids. The germline V gene encodes CDR1 SGDLS and CDR2 YYNGEE. V lost 4 bases, J lost 2 bases, and 14 bases lay in between. CDR3 sequence reads: CASSQTGGVTDTQYF. In nucleotides, the CDR3 is TGTGCCAGCAGCCAAACGGGGGGCGTCACAGATACGCAGTATTTT. The full variable domain, rest sourced from reference TRBV9 and TRBJ2-3, is DSGVTQTPKHLITATGQRVTLRCSPRSGDLSVYWYQQSLDQGLQFLIQYYNGEERAKGNILERFSAQQFPDLHSELNLSSLELGDSALYFCASSQTGGVTDTQYFGPGTRLTVL.

This clonotype was recorded at least ten times. This chain connects TRBV2 to TRBJ1-1, with 8 bases aligning to TRBD1. The CDR3 has 13 residues. Germline loops: CDR1 SNHLY, CDR2 FYNNEI. The V segment lost 6 bases and the J segment 4 bases; nucleotides outside the gene matches: 4. Here the CDR3 DNA reads TGTGCCAGCAGAGGACAGGGTAGCACTGAAGCTTTCTTT. Amino acid sequence: CASRGQGSTEAFF.

This clonotype was seen a handful of times. This chain uses TRBV18 with TRBJ2-1; tentative D call: TRBD2 (5 bases). This CDR3 has 16 residues. From germline, CDR1 is KGHSH and CDR2 LQKENI. V lost 4 bases and J 3 bases, leaving 16 bases between the germline ends. The chain's CDR3 is CASSHGERLDYNEQFF. CDR3 coding DNA: TGTGCCAGCTCACACGGAGAGCGGTTGGACTACAATGAGCAGTTCTTC.